The 15 T cell receptor beta chains below come from one sample, sequenced in a study of cytomegalovirus exposure and HLA in healthy donors. The protocol was immunoSEQ multiplex PCR, while the TCRdb copy is restricted to in-frame clones and leaves out a portion. The table lists more than 95,000 clones, 70% to 90% of them singletons. Sequencing was done on a sample of PBMCs. These receptors were obtained from a woman aged 18-30 years in good health and CMV-seropositive.

The J gene is TRBJ2-7, the V gene TRBV7-9, with TRBD1 matching over 9 bases. There are 17 residues in the CDR3. With V trimmed by 6 bases and J by 3 bases, 15 bases remained unmatched. CDR1 and CDR2 from the germline V gene are SEHNR and FQNEAQ (reference sequence). CDR3 sequence: CASSPPPRTGEYYEQYF. CDR3 DNA sequence: TGTGCCAGCAGTCCCCCACCCCGGACAGGGGAATACTACGAGCAGTACTTC.

The chain has TRBV9 and TRBJ2-5; the D gene is possibly TRBD2 (7 bases). The germline CDR1 and CDR2 sequences are SGDLS and YYNGEE. The CDR3 totals 18 residues. V lost 0 bases, J lost 5 bases, and 23 bases lay in between. In DNA, the CDR3 is TGTGCCAGCAGCGTAGAGGATGGGCCCTGGGGGGGCTGGGAGACCCAGTACTTC. It encodes CASSVEDGPWGGWETQYF.

The chain combines TRBV7-3 with TRBJ1-1; TRBD1 is a possible D gene (5 bases). CDR1 and CDR2 (germline): SGHTA, FQGTGA. This CDR3 spans 13 amino acids. Deletions cut 3 bases from V and 3 bases from J, with 8 bases between. As DNA, the CDR3 is TGTGCCAGCAGCTTTGGGGGGGACACTGAAGCTTTCTTT. This sequence encodes CASSFGGDTEAFF.

The rearrangement links TRBV4-1 to TRBJ1-2; possibly TRBD1 for D (6 bases). V was pared by 1 base and J by 8 bases, with 11 bases between. Per germline, CDR1 MGHRA and CDR2 YSYEKL. The length of the CDR3 is 13 residues. CDR3 amino acids: CASSQGGPGGYTF. The CDR3 bases are TGCGCCAGCAGCCAAGGGGGGCCCGGCGGCTACACCTTC.

This sequence joins TRBV28 and TRBJ1-5; TRBD1 aligns across 9 bases. Germline CDR1 and CDR2: MDHEN and SYDVKM. V shed 5 bases, J shed 7 bases, and the junction held 6 bases outside the gene matches. The CDR3 is 14 residues long. The CDR3 sequence: CASSPGQGWQPQHF. DNA for the CDR3: TGTGCCAGCAGTCCCGGACAGGGGTGGCAGCCCCAGCATTTT.

This rearrangement joins TRBV7-8 to TRBJ1-6; TRBD1 might be the D (5 bases). V was clipped by 3 bases and J by 9 bases, with 6 bases between them. The germline V gene has CDR1 SGHVS and CDR2 FQNEAQ. The CDR3 sequence is 12 residues long. The CDR3 bases are TGTGCCAGCAGCTTCAGGGTTTCACCCCTCCACTTT. This encodes CASSFRVSPLHF.

The rearrangement uses TRBV4-1 and TRBJ1-2, with 9 positions matching TRBD1. Germline CDR1 is MGHRA and CDR2 is YSYEKL. The CDR3 has 15 amino acids. Unmatched junction bases numbered 6, after V lost 5 bases and J lost 2 bases. CDR3 DNA sequence: TGCGCCAGCAGCTACGGGGACAGGGTAAACTATGGCTACACCTTC. Translation gives CASSYGDRVNYGYTF.

The J gene is TRBJ1-1, the V gene TRBV28; a possible D gene is TRBD1 (6 bases). The germline V gene has CDR1 MDHEN and CDR2 SYDVKM. The CDR3 contains 13 residues. V shed 1 base and J shed 11 bases, with 14 bases lying between them. The CDR3 DNA follows: TGTGCCAGCAGTTTATTTCTACAGGGCCCGGCTTTCTTT. Translated: CASSLFLQGPAFF.

The CDR3 coding sequence is TGCGCCAGCAGCCAAGATTGGAGGGGCGGTGGAAACACCATATATTTT. Translation: CASSQDWRGGGNTIYF. The J gene is TRBJ1-3, the V gene TRBV4-1, with D possibly matching TRBD1 (5 bases). The V end lost 0 bases, the J end lost 3 bases, and 12 bases lay between the germline ends. The germline V gene has CDR1 MGHRA and CDR2 YSYEKL. This CDR3 has 16 residues.

The chain combines TRBV18 with TRBJ2-7, with a weak D call TRBD1 (6 bases). Germline CDR1 reads KGHSH; CDR2 reads LQKENI. The CDR3 extends over 13 amino acids. The V end lost 7 bases, the J end lost 3 bases, and 13 bases lay between the germline ends. CDR3 sequence (DNA): TGTGCCAGCTGTGACCGAGGGGGCTACGAGCAGTACTTC. It yields the protein CASCDRGGYEQYF.

The chain carries TRBV30 and TRBJ2-5, with TRBD2 identical over 7 bases. The DNA end lines up better with TRBJ2-7; the J call may be wrong. The CDR3 has 13 residues. Germline loops: CDR1 GTSNPN, CDR2 SVGIG (reference sequence). The CDR3 nucleotides read TGTGCCTGGAGAGCGGGAAGGGCCTACGAGCAGTACTTC. It encodes CAWRAGRAYEQYF.

This chain uses TRBV10-3 with TRBJ2-1; 8 bases agree with TRBD2. J gave up 11 bases and V 2 bases, and 5 bases lay outside the gene matches. The CDR3 is made up of 13 amino acids. Germline V gene sequence: CDR1 ENHRY, CDR2 SYGVKD. CDR3 in DNA: TGTGCCATCAGTGAGCCGAAGCGGGGGCAGCAGTTCTTC. It specifies CAISEPKRGQQFF.

This chain joins TRBV2 and TRBJ1-1; TRBD1 agrees at 7 bases. CDR1 is SNHLY and CDR2 is FYNNEI in the germline V gene. This CDR3 region has 15 residues. V gave up 8 bases and J gave up 0 bases; unmatched junction bases: 9. The DNA of the CDR3 is TGTGCCAGCCGGCGGGACAGCATGATGAACACTGAAGCTTTCTTT. As protein: CASRRDSMMNTEAFF. The entire variable domain, with the rest obtained from reference TRBV2 and TRBJ1-1, is as follows: EPEVTQTPSHQVTQMGQEVILRCVPISNHLYFYWYRQILGQKVEFLVSFYNNEISEKSEIFDDQFSVERPDGSNFTLKIRSTKLEDSAMYFCASRRDSMMNTEAFFGQGTRLTVV.

In its sample, this clone was seen a few times. The chain has TRBV2 and TRBJ1-1; TRBD1 might be the D (5 bases). The CDR3 runs 13 residues. V was shortened by 4 bases and J by 0 bases, with 6 bases between the two germline ends. Per germline, CDR1 SNHLY and CDR2 FYNNEI. DNA of the CDR3: TGTGCCAGCAGTGGACAGCTGAACACTGAAGCTTTCTTT. Its translation is CASSGQLNTEAFF.

The chain combines TRBV18 with TRBJ2-7; possible D gene TRBD1, 6 bases. Trimming pared 1 base from V and 4 bases from J, leaving 26 bases between. From germline, CDR1 is KGHSH and CDR2 LQKENI. This CDR3 has 19 residues. The CDR3 DNA sequence: TGTGCCAGCTCACCACGGGGCGTCTTCATCGAGGACAGCCGATACGAGCAGTACTTC. Translating gives CASSPRGVFIEDSRYEQYF.